In this sample, the clone carrying this T cell receptor beta chain turned up a few times. Its antigen is currently unknown. The source of the sample is a study of T cell repertoires in cytomegalovirus infection. Study as a whole: Indications of both CMV infection and matching HLA type were provided by public TCR beta signatures.

The J segment lost 3 bases and the V segment lost 2 bases, leaving 11 bases of the junction unmatched. CDR3 length: 18 amino acids. In germline, CDR1 is SGHNT, CDR2 YYREEE (reference sequence). TCRdb reanalysed the reads using MiXCR and keeps one entry per CDR3 protein. Of roughly 350,000 distinct CDR3 sequences in the sample, 34% were seen once. Study results and caveats: Dominating the ex vivo response were TCR beta clonotypes that were CMV-specific and HLA-C-restricted.

The receptor's source is a human donor in good health (CMV status not recorded). Some clones in this sample may be carry-over from other donors' samples. The chain links TRBV5-4 to TRBJ2-7, with 13 positions matching TRBD2. Material: cultured PBMCs, obtained from culture after CMV antigen stimulation. The CDR3 nucleotides read TGTGCCAGCAGCTTTGGTCGGCCGGGACTAGCGGGATTCTACGAGCAGTACTTC. It is translated as CASSFGRPGLAGFYEQYF.